This T cell receptor beta chain was found in a study of T cell responses to AZD1222 COVID-19 vaccine listed by TCRdb under 2021. About the full investigation: AZD1222 recipients with second doses at about 4 weeks or about 12 weeks were pooled, because spike-specific TCR depth and breadth did not differ between schedules. Enrollment into the trials was organized by age into subgroups of 18-55, 56-69 and 70-plus years, and those subgroups contained around 150, 28 and 57 TCR-sequenced participants, respectively. A total of approximately 230 trial participants underwent TCR sequencing, of whom 207 received two doses of AZD1222 and around 26 received two doses of the MenACWY control vaccine. Study-wide findings and limitations: Participants were mostly white British and included more females than males, and it was suggested by the authors that clonal diversity may have been underestimated. The 56-69-year group was small, and its depth increase did not reach significance, likely because of low power. The vaccine-associated CD4 TCRs covered the entire spike protein, and the dominant responses fell in regions 160-218 and 743-854. Because no day 14 peak-response samples were available, repertoires were characterized only after the peak T cell response. Reportedly, close to half of the unique spike-specific TCRs recognized epitopes lying outside the regions that are mutated in the B.1.351 and B.1.1.7 variants. Spike-specific TCR breadth and depth rose significantly after two AZD1222 doses compared with day 0 and with MenACWY recipients. Conclusions about previously exposed vaccinees are limited, since just a handful of AZD1222 recipients were seropositive for SARS-CoV-2 at baseline.

The sample's time point label, decoded: baseline before first vaccination. Vaccinee samples came from UK trials COV001 and COV002, including a single-blind randomized controlled phase 2/3 trial of AZD1222 (ChAdOx1 nCoV-19) in healthy adults. For TCRbeta chain sequencing, PBMC samples were collected from trial participants at day 0 and at day 28 after the second dose. The CDR3 regions of human TCRbeta chains were analyzed by immunosequencing. The paper's data handling went like this. TCRs in the repertoires were matched against a reference library of SARS-CoV-2-specific TCRs that had been generated with the MIRA antigen-specificity platform. Breadth was defined as the fraction of unique TCRs that were SARS-CoV-2-associated. Depth was defined as the fraction of total T cells that were SARS-CoV-2-associated. Using the MIRA data, each spike-specific TCR was assigned both to the spike region to which the TCR was reactive and to a CD4 or CD8 class. Log10-transformed breadth and depth values were compared by one-way ANOVA with Sidak's multiple comparisons tests. TCRdb's version of the immuneACCESS table is confined to in-frame rearrangements and falls short of the full clone set. An unresolved V gene accounts for under half of the shortfall where checked; the remainder is of unknown origin. The DNA gave D and trimming, while V, J and clone size come from that table. The sample profile shows approximately 180,000 clones; 85% to 90% of them were found once. The ten largest clones take up approximately 1.8% of the sample.

In the germline V gene (reference sequence), CDR1 corresponds to PRHDT and CDR2 to FYEKMQ. V is cut by 3 bases and J by 4 bases, and the space between the germline ends is 21 bases. The CDR3 numbers 17 residues from cysteine through phenylalanine. Only the CDR3 DNA is retained, 51 bases long and in frame from the first base. A remark on this clone: This receptor's antigen is unknown. Base qualities are not at hand, and no much larger clone is one base apart.

This specimen was peripheral blood, taken on day 0 of AZD1222 vaccination. The rearrangement joined TRBV13 to TRBJ1-2; the D gene remains uncertain. The sequence was obtained from an adult in good health. The base sequence is TGTGCCAGCAGCTTTAGAGGACCCGGAGGGCAGAGCTATGGCTACACCTTC. It translates as CASSFRGPGGQSYGYTF. The full variable domain, with segments outside the CDR3 supplied by the reference TRBV13 and TRBJ1-2 proteins, appears as AAGVIQSPRHLIKEKRETATLKCYPIPRHDTVYWYQQGPGQDPQFLISFYEKMQSDKGSIPDRFSAQQFSDYHSELNMSSLELGDSALYFCASSFRGPGGQSYGYTFGSGTRLTVV.